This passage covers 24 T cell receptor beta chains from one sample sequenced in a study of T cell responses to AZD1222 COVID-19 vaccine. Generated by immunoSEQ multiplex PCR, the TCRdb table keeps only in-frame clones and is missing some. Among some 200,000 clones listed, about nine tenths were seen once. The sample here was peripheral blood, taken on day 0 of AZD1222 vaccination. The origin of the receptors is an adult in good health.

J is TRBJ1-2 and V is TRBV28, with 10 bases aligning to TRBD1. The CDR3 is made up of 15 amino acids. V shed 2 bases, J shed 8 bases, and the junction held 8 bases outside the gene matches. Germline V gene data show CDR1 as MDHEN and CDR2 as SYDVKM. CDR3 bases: TGTGCCAGCAGTTTACTAGGCCGGGACAGGGGCGGCTACACCTTC. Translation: CASSLLGRDRGGYTF.

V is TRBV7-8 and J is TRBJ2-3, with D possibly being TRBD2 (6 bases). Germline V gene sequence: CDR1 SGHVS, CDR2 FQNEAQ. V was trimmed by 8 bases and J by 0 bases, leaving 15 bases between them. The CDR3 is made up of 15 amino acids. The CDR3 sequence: CASLKAGTSTDTQYF. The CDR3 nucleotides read TGTGCCAGCCTAAAGGCCGGGACTAGCACAGATACGCAGTATTTT.

For the CDR3, the DNA is TGTGCCAGCAGTGAAGGGACGGCGGTAGGCGAAAAACTGTTTTTT. Translation gives CASSEGTAVGEKLFF. The chain is built from TRBV6-1 and TRBJ1-4; D is ambiguous. With 1 base removed from V and 8 bases from J, the gap between germline ends came to 14 bases. This CDR3 spans 15 amino acids. Germline V gives CDR1 MNHNS, CDR2 SASEGT.

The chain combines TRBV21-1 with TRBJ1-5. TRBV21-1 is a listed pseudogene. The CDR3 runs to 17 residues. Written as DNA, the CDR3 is TGTGCCAGCAGCAATACGGACTGTATCAATAGCAATCAGCCCCAGCATTTT. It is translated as CASSNTDCINSNQPQHF.

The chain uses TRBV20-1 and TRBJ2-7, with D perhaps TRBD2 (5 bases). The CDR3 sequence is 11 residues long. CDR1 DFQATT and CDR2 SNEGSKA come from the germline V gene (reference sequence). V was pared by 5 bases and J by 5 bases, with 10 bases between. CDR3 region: CSAFDGNEQYF. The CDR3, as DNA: TGCAGTGCTTTCGACGGGAACGAGCAGTACTTC.

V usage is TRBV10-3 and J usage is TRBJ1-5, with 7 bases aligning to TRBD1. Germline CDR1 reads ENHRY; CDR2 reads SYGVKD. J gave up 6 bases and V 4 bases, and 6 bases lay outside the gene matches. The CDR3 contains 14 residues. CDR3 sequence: CAISGTGGGQPQHF. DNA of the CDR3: TGTGCCATCAGTGGGACAGGAGGGGGTCAGCCCCAGCATTTT.

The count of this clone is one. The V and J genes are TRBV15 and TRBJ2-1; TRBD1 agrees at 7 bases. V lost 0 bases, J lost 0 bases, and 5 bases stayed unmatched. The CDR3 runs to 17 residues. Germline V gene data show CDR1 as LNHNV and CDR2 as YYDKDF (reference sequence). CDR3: CATSRDLGTVSYNEQFF. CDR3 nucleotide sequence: TGTGCCACCAGCAGAGATCTTGGGACAGTCTCCTACAATGAGCAGTTCTTC.

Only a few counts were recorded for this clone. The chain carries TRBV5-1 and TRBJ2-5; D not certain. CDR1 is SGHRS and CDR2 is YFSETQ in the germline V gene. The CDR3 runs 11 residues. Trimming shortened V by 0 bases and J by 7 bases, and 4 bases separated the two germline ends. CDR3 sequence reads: CASSLDGTQYF. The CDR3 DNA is TGCGCCAGCAGCTTGGACGGGACCCAGTACTTC.

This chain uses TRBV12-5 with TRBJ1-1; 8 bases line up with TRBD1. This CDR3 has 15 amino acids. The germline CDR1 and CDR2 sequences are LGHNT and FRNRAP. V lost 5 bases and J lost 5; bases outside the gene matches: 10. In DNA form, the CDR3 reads TGTGCTAGTGGTCTGGATGGCAGGGGGCGAACTGAAGCTTTCTTT. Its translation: CASGLDGRGRTEAFF.

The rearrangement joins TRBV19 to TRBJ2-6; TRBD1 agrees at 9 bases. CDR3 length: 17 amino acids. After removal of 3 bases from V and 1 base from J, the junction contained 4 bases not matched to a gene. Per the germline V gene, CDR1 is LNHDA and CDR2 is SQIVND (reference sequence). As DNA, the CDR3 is TGTGCCAGTAGTATCGGGACAGGGCGTTCTGGGGCCAACGTCCTGACTTTC. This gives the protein CASSIGTGRSGANVLTF.

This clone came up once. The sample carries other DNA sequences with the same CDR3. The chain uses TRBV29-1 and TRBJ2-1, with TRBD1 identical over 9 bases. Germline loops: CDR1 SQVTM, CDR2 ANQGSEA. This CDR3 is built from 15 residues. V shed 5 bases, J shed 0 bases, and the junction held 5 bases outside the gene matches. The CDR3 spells CSVTGGPSSYNEQFF. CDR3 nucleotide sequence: TGCAGCGTTACAGGGGGCCCGAGCTCCTACAATGAGCAGTTCTTC.

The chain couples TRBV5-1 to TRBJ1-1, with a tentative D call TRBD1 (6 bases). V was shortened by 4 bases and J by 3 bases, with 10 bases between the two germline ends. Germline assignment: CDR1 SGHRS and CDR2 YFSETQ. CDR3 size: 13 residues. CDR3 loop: CASSPRTDTEAFF. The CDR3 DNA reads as TGCGCCAGCAGCCCGCGGACAGACACTGAAGCTTTCTTT.

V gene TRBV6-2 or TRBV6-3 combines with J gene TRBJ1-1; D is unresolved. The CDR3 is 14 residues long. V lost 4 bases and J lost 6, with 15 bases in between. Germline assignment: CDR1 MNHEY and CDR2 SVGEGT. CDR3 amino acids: CASSFSMVTPEAFF. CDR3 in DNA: TGTGCCAGCAGTTTTTCTATGGTGACCCCTGAAGCTTTCTTT.

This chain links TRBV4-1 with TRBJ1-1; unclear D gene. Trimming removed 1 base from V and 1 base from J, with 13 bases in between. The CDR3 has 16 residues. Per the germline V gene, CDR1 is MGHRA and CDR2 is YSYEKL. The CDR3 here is CASSQADLGSNTEAFF. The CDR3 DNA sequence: TGCGCCAGCAGCCAAGCGGACCTGGGTTCGAACACTGAAGCTTTCTTT.

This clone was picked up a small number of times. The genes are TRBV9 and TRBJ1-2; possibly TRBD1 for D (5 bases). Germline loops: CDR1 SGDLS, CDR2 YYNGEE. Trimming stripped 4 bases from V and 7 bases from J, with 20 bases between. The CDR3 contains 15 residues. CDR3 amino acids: CASSPLVEGRGGYTF. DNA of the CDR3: TGTGCCAGCAGCCCCCTGGTCGAGGGGCGGGGTGGCTACACCTTC.

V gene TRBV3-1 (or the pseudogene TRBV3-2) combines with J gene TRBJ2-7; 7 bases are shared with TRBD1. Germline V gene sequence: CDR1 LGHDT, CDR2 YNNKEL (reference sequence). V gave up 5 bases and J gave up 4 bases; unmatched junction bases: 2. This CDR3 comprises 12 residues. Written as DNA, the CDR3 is TGTGCCAGCAGCTCACAGGGGTACGAGCAGTACTTC. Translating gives CASSSQGYEQYF.

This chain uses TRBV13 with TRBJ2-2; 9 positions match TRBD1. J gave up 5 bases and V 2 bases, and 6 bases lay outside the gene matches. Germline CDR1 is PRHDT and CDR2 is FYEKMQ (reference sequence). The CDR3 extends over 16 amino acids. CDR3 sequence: CASSLRTGAGTGELFF. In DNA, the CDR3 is TGTGCCAGCAGCTTAAGGACAGGGGCGGGTACCGGGGAGCTGTTTTTT.

The CDR3 loop reads CASSRQAPMLGQPQHF. In DNA form, the CDR3 reads TGTGCCAGTAGTAGGCAGGCCCCTATGCTGGGTCAGCCCCAGCATTTT. The chain recombines TRBV19 with TRBJ1-5; D unresolved. The V gene's germline CDR1 is LNHDA and CDR2 SQIVND (reference sequence). The CDR3 has 16 amino acids. With 4 bases removed from V and 6 bases from J, the gap between germline ends came to 19 bases.

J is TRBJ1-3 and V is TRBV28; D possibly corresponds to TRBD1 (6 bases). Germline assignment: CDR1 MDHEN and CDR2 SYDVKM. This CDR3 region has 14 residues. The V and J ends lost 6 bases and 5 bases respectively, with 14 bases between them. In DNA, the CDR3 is TGTGCCAGCAGCCCAGGGGATTCGCGAAACACCATATATTTT. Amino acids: CASSPGDSRNTIYF. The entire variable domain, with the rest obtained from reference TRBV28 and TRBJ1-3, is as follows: DVKVTQSSRYLVKRTGEKVFLECVQDMDHENMFWYRQDPGLGLRLIYFSYDVKMKEKGDIPEGYSVSREKKERFSLILESASTNQTSMYLCASSPGDSRNTIYFGEGSWLTVV.

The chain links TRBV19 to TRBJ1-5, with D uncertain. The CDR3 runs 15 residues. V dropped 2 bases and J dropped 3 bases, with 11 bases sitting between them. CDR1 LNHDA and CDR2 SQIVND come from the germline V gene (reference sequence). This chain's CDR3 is CASSISAGLNQPQHF. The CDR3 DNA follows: TGTGCCAGTAGTATATCGGCAGGACTCAATCAGCCCCAGCATTTT.

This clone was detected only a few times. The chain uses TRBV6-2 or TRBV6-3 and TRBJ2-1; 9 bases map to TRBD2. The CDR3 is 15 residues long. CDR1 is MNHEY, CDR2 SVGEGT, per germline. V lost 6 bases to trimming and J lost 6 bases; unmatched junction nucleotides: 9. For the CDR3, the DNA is TGTGCCAGCAGCTCGTGGCTAGCGGGAAGCAATGAGCAGTTCTTC. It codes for CASSSWLAGSNEQFF.

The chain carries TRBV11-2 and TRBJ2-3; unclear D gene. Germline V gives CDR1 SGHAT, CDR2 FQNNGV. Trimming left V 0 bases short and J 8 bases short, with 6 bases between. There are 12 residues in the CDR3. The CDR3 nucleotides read TGTGCCAGCAGCTTAGAACAGCTTACGCAGTATTTT. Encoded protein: CASSLEQLTQYF.

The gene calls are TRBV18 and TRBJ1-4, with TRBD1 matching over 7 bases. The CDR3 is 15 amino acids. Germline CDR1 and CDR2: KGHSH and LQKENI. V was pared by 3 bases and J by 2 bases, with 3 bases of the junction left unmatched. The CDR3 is CASSPAGGTNEKLFF. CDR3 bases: TGTGCCAGCTCACCTGCAGGGGGGACTAATGAAAAACTGTTTTTT.

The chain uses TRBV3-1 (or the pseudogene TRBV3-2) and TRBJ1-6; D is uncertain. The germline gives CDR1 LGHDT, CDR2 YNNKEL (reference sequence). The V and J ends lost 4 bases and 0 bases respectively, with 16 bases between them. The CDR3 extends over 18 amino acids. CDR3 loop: CASSRSVGGSSYNSPLHF. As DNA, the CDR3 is TGTGCCAGCAGCCGGAGTGTTGGAGGGAGCTCCTATAATTCACCCCTCCACTTT.